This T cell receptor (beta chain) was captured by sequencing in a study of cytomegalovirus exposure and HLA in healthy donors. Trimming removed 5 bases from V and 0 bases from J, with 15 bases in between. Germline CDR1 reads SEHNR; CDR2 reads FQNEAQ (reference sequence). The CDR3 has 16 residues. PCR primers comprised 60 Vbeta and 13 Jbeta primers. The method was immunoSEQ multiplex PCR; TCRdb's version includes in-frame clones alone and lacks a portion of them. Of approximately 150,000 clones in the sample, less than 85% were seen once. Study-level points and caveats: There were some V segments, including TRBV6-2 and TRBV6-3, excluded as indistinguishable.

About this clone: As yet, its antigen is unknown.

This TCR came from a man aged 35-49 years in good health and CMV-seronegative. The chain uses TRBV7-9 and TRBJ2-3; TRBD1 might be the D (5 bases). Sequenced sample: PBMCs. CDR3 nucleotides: TGTGCCAGCAGCCACCCGGACACCTCTAGCACAGATACGCAGTATTTT. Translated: CASSHPDTSSTDTQYF. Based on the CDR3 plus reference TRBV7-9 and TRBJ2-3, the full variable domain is DTGVSQNPRHKITKRGQNVTFRCDPISEHNRLYWYRQTLGQGPEFLTYFQNEAQLEKSRLLSDRFSAERPKGSFSTLEIQRTEQGDSAMYLCASSHPDTSSTDTQYFGPGTRLTVL.